The entry that follows covers one T cell receptor (beta chain) sequence. At one end, the junction sequence differs from germline, possibly due to a read error. In TCRdb, the reads were re-called with MiXCR into one record per CDR3 protein. Found here are 100,000 or so distinct CDR3 sequences, about a quarter of them singletons; the top ten hold roughly two fifths. CDR3 length: 16 amino acids. In germline, CDR1 is SGHAT, CDR2 FQNNGV. The sample comes from a study of T cell repertoires in cytomegalovirus infection. Sample: CD8+ T cells from PBMCs. The V and J genes are TRBV11-2 and TRBJ2-1, with D perhaps TRBD1 or TRBD2 (5 bases each). This sequence originates from a human donor in good health (CMV status not recorded). Some clones in this sample may be carry-over from other donors' samples. CDR3 DNA sequence: TGTGCCAGCAGCTATACAGGACTCGGGGCCCCCAATGAGCATTTCTTC. Translation: CASSYTGLGAPNEHFF. The full variable domain, rest sourced from reference TRBV11-2 and TRBJ2-1, is EAGVAQSPRYKIIEKRQSVAFWCNPISGHATLYWYQQILGQGPKLLIQFQNNGVVDDSQLPKDRFSAERLKGVDSTLKIQPAKLEDSAVYLCASSYTGLGAPNEHFFGPGTRLTVL.